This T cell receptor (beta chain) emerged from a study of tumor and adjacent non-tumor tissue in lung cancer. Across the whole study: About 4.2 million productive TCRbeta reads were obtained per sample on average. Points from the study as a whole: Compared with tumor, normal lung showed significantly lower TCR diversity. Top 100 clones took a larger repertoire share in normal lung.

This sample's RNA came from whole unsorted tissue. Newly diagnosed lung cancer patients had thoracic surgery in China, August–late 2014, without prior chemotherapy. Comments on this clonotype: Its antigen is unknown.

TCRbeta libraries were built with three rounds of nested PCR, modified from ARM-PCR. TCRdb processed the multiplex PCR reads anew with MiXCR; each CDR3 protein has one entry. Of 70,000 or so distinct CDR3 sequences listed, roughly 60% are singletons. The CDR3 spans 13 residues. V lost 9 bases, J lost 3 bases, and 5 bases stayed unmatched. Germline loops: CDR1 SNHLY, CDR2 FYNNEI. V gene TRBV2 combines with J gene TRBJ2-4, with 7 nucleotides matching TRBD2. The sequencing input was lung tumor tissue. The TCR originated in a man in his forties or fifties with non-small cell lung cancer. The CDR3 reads CARDRGDKNIQYF. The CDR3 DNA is TGTGCCAGAGACCGGGGGGACAAAAACATTCAGTACTTC.